This record covers a single T cell receptor beta chain. Authors' processing steps: Estimated nucleated cell counts came from reference gene primer amplification. The assay was immunoSEQ multiplex PCR, and TCRdb's table has in-frame clones only and misses some. V, J and clone size reflect that table, while D and trimming were determined from the DNA. The sample holds 100,000 or so clones, around 85% seen once. Germline V lookup: CDR1 SQVTM, CDR2 ANQGSEA. The CDR3 runs to 13 residues. Trimming stripped 5 bases from V and 0 bases from J, with 8 bases between. The source of the sample is a study of blood T cell repertoires in COVID-19. Study overall: There were acute and convalescent COVID-19 samples, and they came from the United States, Italy and Spain. PBMCs, B-cell-depleted T cells, or T cells were the source of the cDNA or gDNA that made up the material.

The sample taken for sequencing was peripheral blood. The receptor's source is a woman aged 55 to 70 with acute or convalescent COVID-19. The chain joins TRBV29-1 to TRBJ1-5; no reliable D call. The CDR3 DNA reads as TGCAGCGTTTCGGTAAATAGCAATCAGCCCCAGCATTTT. Protein product: CSVSVNSNQPQHF.